The 13 T cell receptor beta chains below were found in one sample sequenced in a study of regulatory T cells in long-lasting Graves disease. Regarding time point: newly diagnosed GD, antithyroid drugs for less than 3 months. PBMC-derived RNA was used for the TCR library. Through Arm-PCR of CDR3 regions and iRepertoire HTBI primers, TCR beta libraries were built. MiXCR, applied by TCRdb to the multiplex PCR reads, yields one record per CDR3 protein. The sample contains 620,000 or so distinct CDR3 sequences, roughly 16% of which appear only once. The data also belong to a second study, concerning T cells in Graves' hyperthyroidism and ophthalmopathy.

Sequences were derived from peripheral blood mononuclear cells (PBMCs), sampled at new diagnosis, from a patient treated with antithyroid drugs. The receptors stem from a woman aged 25-40 years with Graves disease.

Concerning this clonotype: One end of the junction is discordant with germline, which a read error may explain. The rearrangement joins TRBV7-3 to TRBJ2-5; 9 nucleotides align to TRBD2. Per the germline V gene, CDR1 is SGHTA and CDR2 is FQGTGA. CDR3 size: 17 residues. CDR3: CASSLTASGTIQETPYF. CDR3 DNA sequence: TGTGCCAGCAGCTTAACGGCTAGCGGGACAATCCAAGAGACCCCGTACTTC. The complete variable domain, with remaining parts taken from reference TRBV7-3 and TRBJ2-5, reads GAGVSQTPSNKVTEKGKYVELRCDPISGHTALYWYRQSLGQGPEFLIYFQGTGAADDSGLPNDRFFAVRPEGSVSTLKIQRTERGDSAVYLCASSLTASGTIQETPYFGPGTRLLVL.

The J gene is TRBJ1-2, the V gene TRBV18; no reliable D call. CDR3 length: 12 amino acids. V lost 4 bases and J lost 12, with 15 bases in between. CDR1 is KGHSH, CDR2 LQKENI, per germline. CDR3 region: CASSLYAGVNTF. The CDR3 bases are TGTGCCAGCTCACTGTATGCAGGCGTTAACACCTTC.

Many counts were recorded for this clonotype. The genes are TRBV9 and TRBJ1-1, with D uncertain. The V end lost 4 bases, the J end lost 7 bases, and 11 bases lay between the germline ends. Germline loops: CDR1 SGDLS, CDR2 YYNGEE. This CDR3 contains 12 residues. The CDR3 loop is CASSSQPSEAFF. In nucleotides, the CDR3 is TGTGCCAGCAGCTCTCAGCCCAGTGAAGCTTTCTTT.

V usage is TRBV7-8 and J usage is TRBJ1-6, with 7 nucleotides matching TRBD1. With V trimmed by 1 base and J by 7 bases, 7 bases remained unmatched. CDR1 and CDR2 from the germline V gene are SGHVS and FQNEAQ. The CDR3 runs 16 residues. Here the CDR3 reads CASSLVWGQTNSPLHF. CDR3 DNA: TGTGCCAGCAGCTTAGTTTGGGGACAGACAAATTCACCCCTCCACTTT.

This clonotype has at least ten counts. The V call is TRBV10-3, the J call TRBJ1-1; tentative D call: TRBD1 (5 bases). Between the trimmed V and J ends, which lost 5 bases and 3 bases, there was a span of 7 bases. This CDR3 comprises 12 residues. Germline values: CDR1 ENHRY, CDR2 SYGVKD. CDR3 nucleotides: TGTGCCATCAGTCCGGGGGACACTGAAGCTTTCTTT. Its protein product is CAISPGDTEAFF.

The chain combines TRBV6-1 with TRBJ2-2; 7 bases line up with TRBD1. The CDR3 length is 14 residues. V shed 6 bases, J shed 7 bases, and the junction held 8 bases outside the gene matches. Germline V gives CDR1 MNHNS, CDR2 SASEGT. The CDR3 is CASSDLTGVGELFF. The DNA for the CDR3 is TGTGCCAGCAGCGATCTTACAGGGGTCGGGGAGCTGTTTTTT.

This clonotype was picked up one time. V is TRBV20-1 and J is TRBJ1-2; possible D gene TRBD1, 6 bases. The CDR3 has 15 residues. Trimming removed 7 bases at V and 0 bases at J, with 18 bases between. In germline, CDR1 is DFQATT, CDR2 SNEGSKA (reference sequence). The CDR3 sequence: CSDTHADSTNYGYTF. The DNA for the CDR3 is TGCAGTGATACTCACGCGGACAGTACTAACTATGGCTACACCTTC.

The chain has TRBV19 and TRBJ2-5; D could derive from TRBD1 or TRBD2 (5 bases each). The V and J ends lost 4 bases and 4 bases respectively, with 16 bases between them. CDR1 and CDR2 from the germline V gene are LNHDA and SQIVND (reference sequence). The CDR3 length is 15 residues. The CDR3 here is CASSTRDLNRETQYF. The DNA for the CDR3 is TGTGCCAGTAGTACTCGGGACCTTAATAGAGAGACCCAGTACTTC. Variable domain in full (rest from reference TRBV19 and TRBJ2-5): DGGITQSPKYLFRKEGQNVTLSCEQNLNHDAMYWYRQDPGQGLRLIYYSQIVNDFQKGDIAEGYSVSREKKESFPLTVTSAQKNPTAFYLCASSTRDLNRETQYFGPGTRLLVL.

This clonotype was seen a few times. The chain couples TRBV19 to TRBJ1-5, with a possible D match to TRBD1 (6 bases). CDR1 and CDR2 from the germline V gene are LNHDA and SQIVND (reference sequence). The CDR3 spans 14 residues. V was trimmed by 4 bases and J by 2 bases, leaving 9 bases between them. This CDR3 reads CASSRQARNQPQHF. In DNA, the CDR3 is TGTGCCAGTAGTAGACAGGCCCGCAATCAGCCCCAGCATTTT.

The J gene is TRBJ1-5, the V gene TRBV5-8; no firm D call. This CDR3 has 16 amino acids. The germline V gene has CDR1 SGHTS and CDR2 YDEGEE. The V and J ends lost 0 bases and 5 bases respectively, with 15 bases between them. CDR3 coding DNA: TGTGCCAGCAGCTTGGCGGGCTACGCCTCCTATCAGCCCCAGCATTTT. Encoded protein: CASSLAGYASYQPQHF.

A note on this clonotype: A read error may account for a junction end that differs from germline. The rearrangement uses TRBV6-1 and TRBJ1-1; tentative D call: TRBD1 (5 bases). Per the germline V gene, CDR1 is MNHNS and CDR2 is SASEGT. This CDR3 region has 16 residues. CDR3 protein: CASSERSGVGGTEAFF. CDR3 DNA sequence: TGTGCCAGCAGTGAACGTTCGGGGGTAGGTGGCACTGAAGCCTTCTTT.

This clonotype was observed at least ten times. The rearrangement uses TRBV28 and TRBJ2-7; 9 positions match TRBD1. Germline-derived CDR1 and CDR2 are MDHEN and SYDVKM. CDR3 length equals 13 residues. The trim removed 6 bases at V and 4 bases at J, leaving 4 bases unmatched. In DNA form, the CDR3 reads TGTGCCAGCAGGGGGACAGGGAGGTACGAGCAGTACTTC. Its protein is CASRGTGRYEQYF.

This clonotype was detected ten times or more. This sequence joins TRBV5-1 and TRBJ1-3; D is perhaps TRBD1 (6 bases). Germline lookup yields CDR1 SGHRS and CDR2 YFSETQ. V was shortened by 1 base and J by 2 bases, with 10 bases between the two germline ends. The length of the CDR3 is 15 residues. The CDR3 loop reads CASSLQGTAGNTIYF. In nucleotides, the CDR3 is TGCGCCAGCAGCTTGCAGGGGACTGCTGGAAACACCATATATTTT.